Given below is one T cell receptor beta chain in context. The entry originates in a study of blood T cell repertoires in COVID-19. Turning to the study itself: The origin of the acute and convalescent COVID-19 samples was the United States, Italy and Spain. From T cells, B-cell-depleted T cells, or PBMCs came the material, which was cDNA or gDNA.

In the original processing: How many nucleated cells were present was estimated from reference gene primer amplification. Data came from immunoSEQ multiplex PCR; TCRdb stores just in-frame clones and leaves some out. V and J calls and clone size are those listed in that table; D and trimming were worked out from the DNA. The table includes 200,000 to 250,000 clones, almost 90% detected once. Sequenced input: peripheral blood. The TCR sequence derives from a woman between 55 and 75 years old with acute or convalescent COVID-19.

This CDR3 reads CASSFGGGGQYF. CDR3 coding DNA: TGTGCCAGCAGCTTTGGCGGGGGTGGGCAGTACTTC. This chain connects TRBV11-1 to TRBJ2-7, with 7 bases that match TRBD2. With V trimmed by 3 bases and J by 9 bases, 5 bases remained unmatched. This CDR3 contains 12 residues. Germline values: CDR1 SGHAT, CDR2 FQDESV (reference sequence).